One and the same sample provided the 13 T cell receptor beta chains below, sequenced in a study of beta chain features in type 1 diabetes. cDNA synthesis used the whole RNA isolate, giving expressed TCRB sequences. Generated by immunoSEQ multiplex PCR, the TCRdb table keeps only in-frame clones and is missing some. The sample includes under 900,000 clones, 15% to 20% of them seen just once. Sequencing was performed on naive CD4+ T cells from blood. The receptor set was obtained from a woman between 18 and 29 years old in good health.

CDR3 region: CASSVGSGDSHGANVLTF. DNA for the CDR3: TGTGCCAGCAGCGTAGGTTCAGGGGACAGTCATGGGGCCAACGTCCTGACTTTC. The J gene is TRBJ2-6, the V gene TRBV9, with 7 nucleotides matching TRBD1. In germline, CDR1 is SGDLS, CDR2 YYNGEE. The CDR3 has 18 amino acids. The J segment lost 3 bases and the V segment lost 0 bases, leaving 9 bases of the junction unmatched.

This clone has a handful of counts. The chain carries TRBV28 and TRBJ1-3; D is perhaps TRBD1 (6 bases). Per germline, CDR1 MDHEN and CDR2 SYDVKM. The CDR3 covers 18 residues. Trimming pared 5 bases from V and 0 bases from J, leaving 20 bases between. CDR3 bases: TGTGCCAGCAGTAGACACCAGTGGGGGGCGAGCTCTGGAAACACCATATATTTT. It is translated as CASSRHQWGASSGNTIYF.

This clone was picked up a small number of times. This chain connects TRBV7-2 to TRBJ2-7; TRBD2 agrees at 9 bases. CDR1 is SGHTA and CDR2 is FQGNSA in the germline V gene. The V and J ends lost 6 bases and 3 bases, in that order; junction bases with no gene match: 3. The CDR3 is 13 amino acids. CDR3 amino acids: CASRAAGGYEQYF. For the CDR3, the DNA is TGTGCCAGCAGGGCAGCGGGGGGCTACGAGCAGTACTTC.

The chain employs TRBV2 and TRBJ2-2; D perhaps matches TRBD2 (6 bases). Germline V CDR1 and CDR2: SNHLY, FYNNEI. V was pared by 2 bases and J by 8 bases, with 15 bases between. The CDR3 is 15 amino acids. The CDR3 spells CASSERAGSPGELFF. The CDR3 DNA is TGTGCCAGCAGTGAACGGGCGGGGTCGCCGGGGGAGCTGTTTTTT. The complete variable domain, with remaining parts taken from reference TRBV2 and TRBJ2-2, reads EPEVTQTPSHQVTQMGQEVILRCVPISNHLYFYWYRQILGQKVEFLVSFYNNEISEKSEIFDDQFSVERPDGSNFTLKIRSTKLEDSAMYFCASSERAGSPGELFFGEGSRLTVL.

This clone was counted only a few times. The identical CDR3 is also encoded by other nucleotide sequences in the sample. The chain combines TRBV11-2 with TRBJ2-1; D ambiguous. With 1 base removed from V and 8 bases from J, the gap between germline ends came to 3 bases. The CDR3 sequence is 11 residues long. Germline values: CDR1 SGHAT, CDR2 FQNNGV. The CDR3 DNA reads TGTGCCAGCAGCTTAGCCTATGAGCAGTTCTTC. Amino acids: CASSLAYEQFF.

This rearrangement joins TRBV7-3 to TRBJ2-7, with D unclear. The CDR3 is 13 residues long. Germline CDR1 is SGHTA and CDR2 is FQGTGA. The V and J ends lost 5 bases and 3 bases respectively, with 11 bases between them. CDR3 residues: CASSAGRSYEQYF. CDR3 in DNA: TGTGCCAGCAGCGCCGGACGAAGCTACGAGCAGTACTTC.

This chain connects TRBV7-2 to TRBJ2-1; D unclear. Trimming removed 2 bases from V and 5 bases from J, with 13 bases in between. The CDR3 runs 15 residues. Germline V CDR1 and CDR2: SGHTA, FQGNSA. The CDR3 loop reads CASSLWGSGDNEQFF. CDR3 sequence (DNA): TGTGCCAGCAGCTTATGGGGTAGTGGAGACAATGAGCAGTTCTTC.

Notes on this clone: One end of the junction varies from germline; a read error may be responsible. The V gene is TRBV6-6, the J gene TRBJ1-4; possible D gene TRBD1, 5 bases. The CDR3 totals 12 residues. The V gene's germline CDR1 is MNHNY and CDR2 SVGAGI (reference sequence). The CDR3 spells CAISDRDEKLFF. The CDR3 DNA reads as TGTGCCATCAGTGACAGAGATGAAAAACTGTTTTTT.

The chain has TRBV9 and TRBJ2-1; possibly TRBD2 for D (5 bases). The CDR3 is made up of 16 amino acids. The V end was cut by 2 bases, the J end by 0 bases, with 12 bases between. The V gene's germline CDR1 is SGDLS and CDR2 YYNGEE. CDR3 sequence (DNA): TGTGCCAGCAGCGTCGGGGAGCGGAGCTCCTACAATGAGCAGTTCTTC. It codes for CASSVGERSSYNEQFF. The whole variable domain, remainder taken from reference TRBV9 and TRBJ2-1, is DSGVTQTPKHLITATGQRVTLRCSPRSGDLSVYWYQQSLDQGLQFLIQYYNGEERAKGNILERFSAQQFPDLHSELNLSSLELGDSALYFCASSVGERSSYNEQFFGPGTRLTVL.

This clone occurred a few times. V and J are TRBV15 and TRBJ1-1; weak D call: TRBD1 (5 bases). The CDR3 length is 17 residues. Germline V gene sequence: CDR1 LNHNV, CDR2 YYDKDF (reference sequence). V lost 0 bases and J 4 bases, leaving 18 bases between the germline ends. CDR3 bases: TGTGCCACCAGCAGAGACCCAGGTGGGGGACGCAGCACTGAAGCTTTCTTT. Its protein product is CATSRDPGGGRSTEAFF.

CDR3 amino acids: CASYRPLGGEQYF. CDR3 DNA sequence: TGTGCCAGCTACCGCCCGCTCGGCGGAGAGCAGTACTTC. The chain is built from TRBV28 and TRBJ2-7; no clear D. The CDR3 extends over 13 amino acids. Germline CDR1 MDHEN, CDR2 SYDVKM. V was pared by 8 bases and J by 7 bases, with 18 bases between.

This clone has a handful of counts. This sequence joins TRBV6-5 and TRBJ1-2; TRBD1 matches at 10 bases. CDR3 length: 13 residues. Germline values: CDR1 MNHEY, CDR2 SVGAGI. With 6 bases clipped from V and 8 bases from J, the junction kept 6 bases outside the gene matches. The CDR3 nucleotides read TGTGCCAGCAGACCGACAGGGGGCGGGGGCTACACCTTC. This encodes CASRPTGGGGYTF.

This chain links TRBV27 with TRBJ2-5, with 9 bases lining up with TRBD1. Germline trimming cut 4 bases from V and 5 bases from J; bases unmatched to any gene: 5. The germline V gene has CDR1 MNHEY and CDR2 SMNVEV (reference sequence). The CDR3 spans 14 residues. The CDR3 region is CASSSQGARETQYF. CDR3 DNA: TGTGCCAGCAGTTCACAGGGGGCTCGGGAGACCCAGTACTTC.